This TCR beta chain was sequenced during a study of spatial heterogeneity in lung cancer. On this clonotype itself: A junction boundary mismatches the germline segment, possibly from a read error.

This CDR3 comprises 13 residues. The V gene's germline CDR1 is LGHDT and CDR2 YNNKEL (reference sequence). Specified time point: blood at routine non-recurrence follow-up after resection. Whole RNA from tumor, nontumor lung or frozen PBMC was sequenced unsorted. TCRdb called the 5' RACE reads again in MiXCR, with one record for every CDR3 protein. This table has roughly 110,000 distinct CDR3 sequences, about a tenth appearing once. This specimen consisted of PBMCs, obtained at follow-up. This TCR was recovered from a female donor with early-stage non-small cell lung cancer. The rearrangement joins TRBV3-1 to TRBJ1-2; TRBD1 aligns across 7 bases. In nucleotides, the CDR3 is TGTGCCTGCAGACCGACAGGGAACTATGGCTACACCTTC. It yields the protein CACRPTGNYGYTF.